What follows describes a single T cell receptor beta chain. Replicate PCRs run on sorted subsets employed 200 to 250 ng DNA, around 27,000 T cell genomes. Original methodology: Filtering differed for immunoSEQ, which gave only junction sequences without quality scores. Clones were read by immunoSEQ multiplex PCR, and TCRdb kept only the in-frame ones, dropping some. D and trimming come from the DNA, and the V and J calls and clone size come from that table. The data hold 2 million to 2.5 million clones, with 85% to 95% observed a single time. Between the trimmed V and J ends, which lost 6 bases and 5 bases, there was a span of 12 bases. This CDR3 is built from 13 residues. Germline assignment: CDR1 MDHEN and CDR2 SYDVKM. The data belong to a study of shared clonotypes between healthy human individuals.

The rearrangement links TRBV28 to TRBJ2-3; D is unresolved. The origin of this receptor is a man aged 18-30 years in good health. Some clones in this sample may be carry-over from other donors' samples. Material for sequencing was naive CD4+ T cells from PBMCs. Described subset: CD45RA+ positively selected. Written as DNA, the CDR3 is TGTGCCAGCAGCCTAAACCATGAAGATACGCAGTATTTT. As protein: CASSLNHEDTQYF.